This T cell receptor beta chain is drawn from a study of control samples from healthy donors and cancer patients. Generated by immunoSEQ multiplex PCR, the TCRdb table keeps only in-frame clones and is missing some. Of 70,000 or so clones in the sample, over 75% were seen once. This clone has just one count. Germline CDR1 reads KGHDR; CDR2 reads SFDVKD. The CDR3 loop spans 14 amino acids. The germline V and J ends were trimmed by 5 bases and 5 bases, with 15 bases remaining between them. The chain is built from TRBV24-1 and TRBJ2-7; tentatively, D is TRBD1 or TRBD2 (5 bases each). The clonotype originates from a man over 45 in good health. The specimen sequenced was blood. CDR3 sequence (DNA): TGTGCCACCAGTGTCACCGGGGCAGACGACGAGCAGTACTTC. This gives the protein CATSVTGADDEQYF.